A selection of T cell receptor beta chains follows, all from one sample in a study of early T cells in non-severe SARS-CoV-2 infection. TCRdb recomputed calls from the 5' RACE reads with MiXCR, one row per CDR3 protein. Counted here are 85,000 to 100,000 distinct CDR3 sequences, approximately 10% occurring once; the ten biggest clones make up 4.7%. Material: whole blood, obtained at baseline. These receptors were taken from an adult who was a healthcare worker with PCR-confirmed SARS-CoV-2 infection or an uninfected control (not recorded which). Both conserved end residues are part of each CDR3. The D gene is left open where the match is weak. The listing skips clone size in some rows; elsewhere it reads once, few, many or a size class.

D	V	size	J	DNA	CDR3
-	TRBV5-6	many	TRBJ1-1	TGTGCCAGCAGTCGGTATGACAGCGGGAACACTGAAGCTTTCTTT	CASSRYDSGNTEAFF
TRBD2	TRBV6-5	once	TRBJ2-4	TGTGCCCGCAGTTACTCTACGGCGGGGGACCTGAAAAACATTCAGTACTTC	CARSYSTAGDLKNIQYF
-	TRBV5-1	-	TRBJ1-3	TGCGCCAGCAGCTTGTCAGGTTCGGGCACCATATATTTT	CASSLSGSGTIYF
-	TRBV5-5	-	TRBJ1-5	TGTGCCAGCAGCCCTCTGCTGATGAATCAGCCCCAGCATTTT	CASSPLLMNQPQHF
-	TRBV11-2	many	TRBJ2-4	TGTGCCAGCAGCTTATACATAAGGACAGAAGGAAACATTCAGTACTTC	CASSLYIRTEGNIQYF
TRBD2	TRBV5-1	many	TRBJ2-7	TGCGCCAGCAGCCTTAGGACTAGCGATCCCTACGAGCAGTACTTC	CASSLRTSDPYEQYF
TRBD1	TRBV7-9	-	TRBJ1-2	TGTGCCAGCAGCTCACCTGGACAGGGCAGGGGCTACACCTTC	CASSSPGQGRGYTF
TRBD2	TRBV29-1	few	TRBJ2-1	TGCAGCGTTGTCAAAACGGCGGGAGGGGGCAATGAGCAGTTCTTC	CSVVKTAGGGNEQFF
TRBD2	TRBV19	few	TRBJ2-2	TGTGCCAGTAGTATCCCGACTAGCGGGAGTGGAACCGGGGAGCTGTTTTTT	CASSIPTSGSGTGELFF
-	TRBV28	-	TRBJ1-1	TGTGCCAGCATCCTCAACAGGGATGAAGCTTTCTTT	CASILNRDEAFF
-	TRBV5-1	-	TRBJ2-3	TGCGCCAGCAGCGAGGGACTTACCACAGATACGCAGTATTTT	CASSEGLTTDTQYF
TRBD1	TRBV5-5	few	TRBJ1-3	TGTGCCAGCAGCTTCCTGGACAGGGACGGAAACACCATATATTTT	CASSFLDRDGNTIYF
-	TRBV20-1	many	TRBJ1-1	TGCAGTGCTAGCGGTCGGGGGGGGACTGAAGCTTTCTTT	CSASGRGGTEAFF
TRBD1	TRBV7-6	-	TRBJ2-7	TGTGCCAGCAGCTTAAGGGACAGCTCCTACGAGCAGTACTTC	CASSLRDSSYEQYF
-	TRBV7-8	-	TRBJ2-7	TGTGCCAGCAGCTTAGCGACTTCCTACGAGCAGTACTTC	CASSLATSYEQYF
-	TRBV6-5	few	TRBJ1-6	TGTGCCAGCAGGGGAAGCTCCTATAATTCACCCCTCCACTTT	CASRGSSYNSPLHF
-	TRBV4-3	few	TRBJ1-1	TGCGCCAGCTCCGATGGGAGGAACACTGAAGCTTTCTTT	CASSDGRNTEAFF
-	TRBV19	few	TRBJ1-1	TGTGCCAGTGCAAGACAGGCGAACACTGAAGCTTTCTTT	CASARQANTEAFF
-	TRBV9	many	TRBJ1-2	TGTGCCAGCAGCGTAGTAGTAGATCAGGGGTCTAACTATGGCTACACCTTC	CASSVVVDQGSNYGYTF
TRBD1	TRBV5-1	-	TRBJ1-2	TGCGCCAGCAGACCTGGACAGGGGAGCTACACCTTC	CASRPGQGSYTF
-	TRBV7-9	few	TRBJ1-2	TGTGCCAGCAGCTTAGGGCGACAGACCCCTAACTATGGCTACACCTTC	CASSLGRQTPNYGYTF
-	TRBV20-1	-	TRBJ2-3	TGCAGTGCTAGAGGGCAGAGCGGCACAGATACGCAGTATTTT	CSARGQSGTDTQYF
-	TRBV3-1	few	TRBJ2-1	TGTGCCAGCAGCAATACCAGCACTCTCCCTTACAATGAGCAGTTCTTC	CASSNTSTLPYNEQFF
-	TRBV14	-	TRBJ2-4	TGTGCCAGCAGCCAAGGGGGCAGGGTAAGAGAGTACTTC	CASSQGGRVREYF
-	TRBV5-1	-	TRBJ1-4	TGCGCCAGCAGCTCAGGACAGACGAATGAAAAACTGTTTTTT	CASSSGQTNEKLFF
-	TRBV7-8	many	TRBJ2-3	TGTGCCAGCACTCCCCAACAGGATTACACAGATACGCAGTATTTT	CASTPQQDYTDTQYF
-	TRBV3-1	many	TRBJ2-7	TGTGCCAGCAGCCAGAACGGTCTCTCCTACGAGCAGTACTTC	CASSQNGLSYEQYF
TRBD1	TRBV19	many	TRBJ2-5	TGTGCCAGTAGTCTAGGGGACAGTCGTATGGAGACCCAGTACTTC	CASSLGDSRMETQYF
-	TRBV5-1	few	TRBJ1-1	TGCGCCAGCAGCTTGAGTCACAGCATGAACACTGAAGCTTTCTTT	CASSLSHSMNTEAFF
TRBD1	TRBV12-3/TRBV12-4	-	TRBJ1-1	TGTGCCAGCAGTTTTGAAGGACAGGGGAGAACTGAAGCTTTCTTT	CASSFEGQGRTEAFF
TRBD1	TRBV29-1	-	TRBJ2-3	TGCAGCGAGGGACAGGGGGTAACAGATACGCAGTATTTT	CSEGQGVTDTQYF
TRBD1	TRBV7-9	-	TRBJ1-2	TGTGCCAGCAGCTCACAGGGGGCAGACGGCTACACCTTC	CASSSQGADGYTF
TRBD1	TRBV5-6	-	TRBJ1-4	TGTGCCAGCAGCTCTCTACAGGGGTCGGGTAATGAAAAACTGTTTTTT	CASSSLQGSGNEKLFF
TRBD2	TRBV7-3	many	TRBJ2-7	TGTGCCAGCAGCGCAAGCGGGAGGGCCGGCGAGCAGTACTTC	CASSASGRAGEQYF
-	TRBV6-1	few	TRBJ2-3	TGTGCCAGCCTCCAAAGGGGAGACACAGATACGCAGTATTTT	CASLQRGDTDTQYF